This T cell receptor (beta chain) is from a study of human T cells and chemical hapten exposure. Across the whole study: Weekly administration of diphenylcyclopropenone to the scalp of patients continued throughout the roughly 25-week study.

The sample's time point: pre-sensitization, week 0. Treatment described: therapeutic diphenylcyclopropenone sensitization with weekly scalp DPC. This clonotype has only a few counts. The antigen is not known. Library preparation tagged each individual cDNA molecule with a unique molecular identifier. TCRdb re-derived calls from the RACE reads in MiXCR, one entry per CDR3 protein. The sample yields roughly 90,000 distinct CDR3 sequences, 9.6% seen once. Regarding the study as a whole: The study found that PT1 expanded TCR counts correlated positively with patch test score.

Germline V gene sequence: CDR1 MNHEY, CDR2 SVGEGT. Trimming left V 6 bases short and J 2 bases short, with 12 bases between. The CDR3 has 14 amino acids. This sample comprised whole blood, obtained in connection with sensitization to the hapten diphenylcyclopropenone (DPC). The chain links TRBV6-2 or TRBV6-3 to TRBJ2-3, with a weak D call TRBD2 (6 bases). This TCR was recovered from a woman in her thirties or forties with alopecia areata. Some clones in this sample may be carry-over from other donors' samples. In DNA form, the CDR3 reads TGTGCCAGCAGCGGGACTTTGGACACAGATACGCAGTATTTT. Protein sequence: CASSGTLDTDTQYF.